Listed below are T cell receptor beta chains from one sample, sequenced in a study of T-cell memory formation after mild COVID-19. TCRdb passed the 5' RACE reads through MiXCR, listing each CDR3 protein once. The sample records a few hundred thousand distinct CDR3 sequences, more than 20% being singletons. Source material: PBMCs or a T cell subset sorted from them (not recorded which). The source is a man younger than 35 who had mild COVID-19 (a few samples of this study predate the infection). Cell type and time point are not known. Each CDR3 is given with its conserved first and last residue. The order of the fields is J gene, D gene, V gene, CDR3 length, clone size, CDR3 DNA, CDR3 protein. A D gene is named only where the DNA matches it firmly. Expanded clones are given a class, and other clones once, few, many or no size at all.

>TRBJ2-1|TRBD2|TRBV14|14|few
TGTGCCAGCAGCCGACCGGGGGGCTACAATGAGCAGTTCTTC
CASSRPGGYNEQFF
>TRBJ2-3|TRBD2|TRBV5-1|18|-
TGCGCCAGCAGCTTGGGTCTAGCGGGGCCCTCCCTCACAGATACGCAGTATTTT
CASSLGLAGPSLTDTQYF
>TRBJ1-6|-|TRBV20-1|14|few
TGCAGTGCTATAGTCGACAGCGGGAATTCACCCCTCCACTTT
CSAIVDSGNSPLHF
>TRBJ2-2|TRBD2|TRBV9|17|few
TGTGCCAGCACCTCAACCCCGGGACTAGAAAACACCGGGGAGCTGTTTTTT
CASTSTPGLENTGELFF
>TRBJ2-3|TRBD2|TRBV7-7|15|few
TGTGCTAGCAGCCGCGCTAGCGGTTGGGCAGATACGCAGTATTTT
CASSRASGWADTQYF
>TRBJ1-1|TRBD1|TRBV29-1|11|few
TGCAGCGTTGGACAGGGAGCTGAAGCTTTCTTT
CSVGQGAEAFF
>TRBJ2-1|-|TRBV5-4|13|few
TGTGCCAGCAGCTTGATGGGGGAAAATGAGCAGTTCTTC
CASSLMGENEQFF
>TRBJ1-2|TRBD1|TRBV19|11|-
TGTGCCAGTAGGACAGGGGATGGCTACACCTTC
CASRTGDGYTF
>TRBJ1-1|-|TRBV10-3|14|few
TGTGCCATCAGTGTCTCCAGAATGGACTCTGAAGCTTTCTTT
CAISVSRMDSEAFF
>TRBJ1-2|-|TRBV5-1|13|-
TGCGCCAGCAGCGAGGACGGTGGCTATGGCTACACCTTC
CASSEDGGYGYTF
>TRBJ1-2|-|TRBV20-1|14|few
TGCAGTGCTACGTCCAGGGACCTATACTATGGCTACACCTTC
CSATSRDLYYGYTF
>TRBJ2-6|-|TRBV7-6|17|-
TGTGCCAGCAGCTTACTTCGGGGTCTCTCTGGGGCCAACGTCCTGACTTTC
CASSLLRGLSGANVLTF
>TRBJ2-2|TRBD2|TRBV6-5|15|-
TGTGCCAGCAGTCCTAGCGGGGGGCACACCGGGGAGCTGTTTTTT
CASSPSGGHTGELFF
>TRBJ1-1|TRBD1|TRBV27|14|-
TGTGCCAGCGGCCTGACAGGGCCAAACACTGAAGCTTTCTTT
CASGLTGPNTEAFF
>TRBJ2-3|-|TRBV7-2|14|few
TGTGCCAGCAGCCCGATAAGGGCGGAAAATACGCAGTATTTT
CASSPIRAENTQYF
>TRBJ1-4|-|TRBV6-1|13|-
TGTGCCAGCAGTCGACAGGAGAATGAAAAACTGTTTTTT
CASSRQENEKLFF
>TRBJ2-2|TRBD1|TRBV2|14|-
TGTGCCAGCAGCCGACAGGGATACACCGGGGAGCTGTTTTTT
CASSRQGYTGELFF
>TRBJ1-5|-|TRBV7-9|16|-
TGTGCCAGCAGCCGGGGGGTGACCCCGGGGAATCAGCCCCAGCATTTT
CASSRGVTPGNQPQHF